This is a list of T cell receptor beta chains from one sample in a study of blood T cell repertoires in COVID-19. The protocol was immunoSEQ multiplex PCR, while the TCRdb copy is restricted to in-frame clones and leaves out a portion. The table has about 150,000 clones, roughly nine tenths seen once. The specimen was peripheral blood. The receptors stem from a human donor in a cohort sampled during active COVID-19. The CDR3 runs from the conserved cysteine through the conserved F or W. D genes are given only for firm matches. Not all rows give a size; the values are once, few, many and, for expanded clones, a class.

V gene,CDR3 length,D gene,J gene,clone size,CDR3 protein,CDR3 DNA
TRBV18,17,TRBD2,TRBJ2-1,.,CASSPTTSGGLYNEQFF,TGTGCCAGCTCACCGACGACTAGCGGGGGCCTGTACAATGAGCAGTTCTTC
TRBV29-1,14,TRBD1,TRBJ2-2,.,CSAKGQRSTGELFF,TGCAGCGCTAAGGGACAGCGCTCCACCGGGGAGCTGTTTTTT
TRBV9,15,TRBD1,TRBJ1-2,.,CASSGLRTGGHGYTF,TGTGCCAGCAGCGGACTTAGGACAGGGGGCCATGGCTACACCTTC
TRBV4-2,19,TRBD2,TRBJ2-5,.,CASSQVPGLAGGREETQYF,TGTGCCAGCAGCCAAGTCCCGGGACTAGCGGGGGGTCGGGAAGAGACCCAGTACTTC
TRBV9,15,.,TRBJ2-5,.,CASSPGALEGETQYF,TGTGCCAGCAGCCCCGGGGCCTTGGAGGGGGAGACCCAGTACTTC
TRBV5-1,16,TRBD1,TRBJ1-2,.,CASSPNTGGLNYGYTF,TGCGCCAGCAGCCCAAATACAGGGGGCTTAAACTATGGCTACACCTTC
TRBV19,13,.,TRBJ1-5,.,CASSRQVSQPQHF,TGTGCCAGTAGTCGACAGGTGAGCCAGCCCCAGCATTTT
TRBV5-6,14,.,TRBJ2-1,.,CASSLQGGYNEQFF,TGTGCCAGCAGCCTACAGGGGGGGTACAATGAGCAGTTCTTC
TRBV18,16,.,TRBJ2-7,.,CASSASLGGQNYEQYF,TGTGCCAGCTCAGCCTCCTTAGGCGGGCAAAACTACGAGCAGTACTTC
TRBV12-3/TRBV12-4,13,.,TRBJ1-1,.,CASSFRGLTEAFF,TGTGCCAGCAGTTTTCGGGGTCTGACTGAAGCTTTCTTT
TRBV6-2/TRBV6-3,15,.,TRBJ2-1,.,CASSYSGGSYNEQFF,TGTGCCAGCAGTTACTCGGGGGGCTCCTACAATGAGCAGTTCTTC
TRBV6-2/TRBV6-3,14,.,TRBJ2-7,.,CASSYEVDSYEQYF,TGTGCCAGCAGTTACGAGGTGGACAGTTACGAGCAGTACTTC
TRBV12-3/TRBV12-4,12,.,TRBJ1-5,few,CASTAGRQPQHF,TGTGCCAGCACGGCAGGGAGGCAGCCCCAGCATTTT
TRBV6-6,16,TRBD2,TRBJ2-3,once,CASSQTSGAARDTQYF,TGTGCCAGCAGTCAGACTAGCGGGGCGGCCAGAGATACGCAGTATTTT
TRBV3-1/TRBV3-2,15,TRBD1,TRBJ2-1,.,CASIPGQGASNEQFF,TGTGCCAGCATTCCGGGACAGGGGGCGTCCAATGAGCAGTTCTTC
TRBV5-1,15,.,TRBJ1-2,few,CASSLVGGVGYGYTF,TGCGCCAGCAGCTTGGTCGGAGGGGTCGGCTATGGCTACACCTTC
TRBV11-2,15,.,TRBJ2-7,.,CASSLDRDLRGEQYF,TGTGCCAGCAGCTTAGATCGGGACTTACGCGGCGAGCAGTACTTC
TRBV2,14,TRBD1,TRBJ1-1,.,CASGQGTLNTEAFF,TGTGCCAGCGGACAGGGGACCTTGAACACTGAAGCTTTCTTT
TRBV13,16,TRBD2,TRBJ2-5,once,CASSLGGLAGQETQYF,TGTGCCAGCAGCTTAGGCGGACTAGCGGGGCAAGAGACCCAGTACTTC
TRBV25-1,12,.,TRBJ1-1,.,CASSESRFGAFF,TGTGCCAGCAGCGAGTCGCGGTTCGGAGCTTTCTTT
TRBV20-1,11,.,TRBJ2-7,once,CSARTGYEQYF,TGCAGTGCTAGGACGGGTTACGAGCAGTACTTC
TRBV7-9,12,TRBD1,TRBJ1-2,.,CASSMTGGLYTF,TGTGCCAGCAGCATGACAGGGGGCCTTTACACCTTC
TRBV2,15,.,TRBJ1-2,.,CASTVEGVENWGYTF,TGTGCCAGCACAGTAGAAGGGGTGGAAAATTGGGGCTACACCTTC
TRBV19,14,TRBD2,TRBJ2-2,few,CASRLAGDTGELFF,TGTGCCAGCCGACTAGCGGGGGACACCGGGGAGCTGTTTTTT
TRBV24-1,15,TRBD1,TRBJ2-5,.,CATSGSTGGHETQYF,TGTGCCACCAGTGGCTCGACAGGGGGCCATGAGACCCAGTACTTC
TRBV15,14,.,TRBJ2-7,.,CATSIGGDGYEQYF,TGTGCCACCAGCATCGGGGGTGACGGCTACGAGCAGTACTTC
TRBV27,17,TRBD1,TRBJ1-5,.,CASRSTGTGDSNQPQHF,TGTGCCAGCAGGAGTACCGGGACAGGGGATAGCAATCAGCCCCAGCATTTT
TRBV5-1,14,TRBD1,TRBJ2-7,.,CASSSQGPPYEQYF,TGCGCCAGCAGCTCACAGGGGCCGCCCTACGAGCAGTACTTC
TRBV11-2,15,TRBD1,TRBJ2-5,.,CASSLQGARQETQYF,TGTGCCAGCAGCTTGCAGGGGGCGAGGCAAGAGACCCAGTACTTC
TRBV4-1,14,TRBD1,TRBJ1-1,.,CASSQDGRQGRAFF,TGCGCCAGCAGCCAAGACGGTAGACAGGGGCGAGCTTTCTTT
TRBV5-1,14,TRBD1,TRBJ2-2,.,CASSAGQGARELFF,TGCGCCAGCAGCGCGGGACAGGGGGCAAGGGAGCTGTTTTTT
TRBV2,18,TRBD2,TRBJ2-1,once,CASSETSGGYLYYNEQFF,TGTGCCAGCAGCGAGACTAGCGGGGGGTACCTTTACTACAATGAGCAGTTCTTC
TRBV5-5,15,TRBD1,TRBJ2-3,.,CASDHGDRGSDTQYF,TGTGCCAGCGACCACGGGGACAGGGGGTCAGATACGCAGTATTTT
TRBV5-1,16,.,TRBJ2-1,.,CASSLGSGGSFNEQFF,TGCGCCAGCAGCTTGGGATCGGGGGGCTCCTTCAATGAGCAGTTCTTC
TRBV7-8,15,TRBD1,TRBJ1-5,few,CASSYQDRGNQPQHF,TGTGCCAGCAGCTATCAGGACAGGGGAAATCAGCCCCAGCATTTT